Below are 17 T cell receptor beta chains sequenced from a single sample in a study of OX40 agonist ivuxolimab in advanced cancers. The data were produced by immunoSEQ multiplex PCR, yet TCRdb's version contains in-frame clones alone and is incomplete. This table holds 35,000 to 55,000 clones, more than 75% found once. This specimen was CD4+ or CD8+ T cells sorted from blood, taken in a trial of the OX40 agonist ivuxolimab. These receptors all come from an adult with an advanced solid tumor such as melanoma, head and neck, liver or kidney cancer.

The V call is TRBV11-2, the J call TRBJ2-7, with D hard to call. This CDR3 has 18 residues. Germline V gene lookup returns CDR1 SGHAT and CDR2 FQNNGV. V lost 5 bases and J 0 bases, leaving 23 bases between the germline ends. CDR3 in amino acids: CASSTPRVVSHGSYEQYF. In DNA, the CDR3 is TGTGCCAGCAGCACCCCCCGTGTCGTCAGCCATGGCTCCTACGAGCAGTACTTC.

The CDR3 region has the DNA TGTGCCAGCAGCCAAGATGGCGTACAGGGATGGGAGACCCAGTACTTC. Encoded protein: CASSQDGVQGWETQYF. V usage is TRBV14 and J usage is TRBJ2-5; possible D gene TRBD1, 6 bases. This CDR3 is built from 16 residues. V lost 0 bases and J 5 bases, leaving 16 bases between the germline ends. The germline V gene has CDR1 SGHDN and CDR2 FVKESK.

The chain employs TRBV27 and TRBJ2-7; TRBD1 or TRBD2 may be the D gene (5 bases each). The length of the CDR3 is 14 residues. Trimming removed 1 base from V and 3 bases from J, with 10 bases in between. The germline gives CDR1 MNHEY, CDR2 SMNVEV (reference sequence). This CDR3 reads CASSLFEGYYEQYF. The CDR3 DNA sequence: TGTGCCAGCAGTTTATTTGAGGGGTACTACGAGCAGTACTTC.

This sequence joins TRBV7-9 and TRBJ2-5; 10 nucleotides agree with TRBD1. Per germline, CDR1 SEHNR and CDR2 FQNEAQ (reference sequence). This CDR3 is built from 19 residues. J was trimmed by 4 bases and V by 2 bases; bases with no gene match: 16. The CDR3 reads CASSLTRFNRQGAAETQYF. The DNA for the CDR3 is TGTGCCAGCAGCTTAACCCGATTTAATAGACAGGGGGCGGCAGAGACCCAGTACTTC.

The chain recombines TRBV6-5 with TRBJ2-1, with D perhaps matching TRBD2 (5 bases). This CDR3 spans 15 amino acids. The V and J ends lost 6 bases and 0 bases respectively, with 12 bases between them. Germline V gene sequence: CDR1 MNHEY, CDR2 SVGAGI. As DNA, the CDR3 is TGTGCCAGCAGCCAAAGCGGTATCTCCTACAATGAGCAGTTCTTC. Amino acids: CASSQSGISYNEQFF.

The rearrangement links TRBV4-2 to TRBJ2-1, with 8 bases identical to TRBD2. Germline V gives CDR1 LGHNA, CDR2 YNFKEQ. This CDR3 has 15 amino acids. V lost 3 bases, J lost 4 bases, and 5 bases stayed unmatched. This chain's CDR3 is CASSQGRGAYNEQFF. The CDR3 DNA is TGTGCCAGCAGCCAGGGGCGGGGGGCGTACAATGAGCAGTTCTTC.

The chain employs TRBV28 and TRBJ1-5; TRBD1 agrees at 9 bases. The CDR3 consists of 15 residues. Germline loops: CDR1 MDHEN, CDR2 SYDVKM. J lost 2 bases, V lost 5 bases, and 4 bases had no gene match. CDR3 protein: CASSTWTGGNQPQHF. CDR3 DNA sequence: TGTGCCAGCAGTACCTGGACAGGGGGCAATCAGCCCCAGCATTTT.

The gene calls are TRBV6-5 and TRBJ2-7; TRBD1 agrees at 9 bases. Germline V gives CDR1 MNHEY, CDR2 SVGAGI. CDR3 length equals 13 residues. V lost 5 bases and J lost 6; bases outside the gene matches: 5. The CDR3 loop is CASSPTGGIEQYF. The DNA of the CDR3 is TGTGCCAGCAGTCCGACAGGGGGGATCGAGCAGTACTTC.

The rearrangement joins TRBV5-1 to TRBJ2-7; 8 bases line up with TRBD1. The CDR3 covers 14 residues. The J segment lost 5 bases and the V segment lost 1 base, leaving 5 bases of the junction unmatched. Germline V lookup: CDR1 SGHRS, CDR2 YFSETQ. The CDR3 nucleotides read TGCGCCAGCAGCTTGTCCCAGGGGGCTAACGAGCAGTACTTC. It encodes CASSLSQGANEQYF.

This clone came up once. The genes are TRBV7-9 and TRBJ2-4; 8 bases align to TRBD1. This CDR3 is 17 amino acids long. The V segment lost 4 bases and the J segment 4 bases; nucleotides outside the gene matches: 12. The V gene's germline CDR1 is SEHNR and CDR2 FQNEAQ (reference sequence). CDR3 loop: CASSSPDRVGLKNIQYF. The CDR3 DNA follows: TGTGCCAGCAGCTCACCGGACAGGGTGGGCCTAAAAAACATTCAGTACTTC.

The rearrangement links TRBV27 to TRBJ1-1; 9 bases align to TRBD1. The CDR3 covers 14 residues. Germline trimming cut 5 bases from V and 10 bases from J; bases unmatched to any gene: 11. Germline CDR1 is MNHEY and CDR2 is SMNVEV (reference sequence). This CDR3 is CASSPYTGGGGAFF. The CDR3 nucleotides read TGTGCCAGCAGTCCCTACACAGGGGGCGGGGGAGCTTTCTTT.

The rearrangement joins TRBV5-1 to TRBJ2-5, with a possible D match to TRBD1 (6 bases). CDR3 length equals 14 residues. Germline V gene data show CDR1 as SGHRS and CDR2 as YFSETQ. Trimming stripped 7 bases from V and 0 bases from J, with 13 bases between. CDR3 amino acids: CASSRTDNQETQYF. The CDR3 DNA reads TGCGCCAGCTCCCGGACAGACAACCAAGAGACCCAGTACTTC.

The chain links TRBV7-6 to TRBJ1-1; D might be TRBD1 (5 bases). In germline, CDR1 is SGHVS, CDR2 FNYEAQ. The CDR3 covers 15 residues. V lost 3 bases, J lost 5 bases, and 16 bases lay in between. CDR3 protein: CASSFDEWGKTEAFF. The CDR3 DNA follows: TGTGCCAGCAGCTTTGATGAATGGGGCAAAACTGAAGCTTTCTTT.

The CDR3 sequence: CASSGGDSTDTQYF. CDR3 DNA: TGTGCCAGCAGTGGAGGGGACAGCACAGATACGCAGTATTTT. V and J are TRBV2 and TRBJ2-3; D could derive from TRBD1 or TRBD2 (5 bases each). Germline V lookup: CDR1 SNHLY, CDR2 FYNNEI. V lost 4 bases and J lost 0, with 8 bases in between. The CDR3 contains 14 residues.

This clone was found once. Here the CDR3 reads CASSPPWAGELFF. For the CDR3, the DNA is TGTGCCAGCAGCCCCCCGTGGGCCGGGGAGCTGTTTTTT. The chain links TRBV7-2 to TRBJ2-2; D remains ambiguous. The germline V and J ends were trimmed by 5 bases and 6 bases, with 10 bases remaining between them. The CDR3 extends over 13 amino acids. The V gene's germline CDR1 is SGHTA and CDR2 FQGNSA.

The rearrangement links TRBV11-3 to TRBJ2-7; either TRBD1 or TRBD2 may fit D (6 bases each). This CDR3 is 13 amino acids long. Trimming removed 6 bases at V and 6 bases at J, with 15 bases between. The germline gives CDR1 SGHNT, CDR2 YENEEA. The CDR3 nucleotides are TGTGCCAGCAGTTTGACAGGAGGGGCCGAGCAGTACTTC. It is translated as CASSLTGGAEQYF. The full variable domain, in which reference TRBV11-3 and TRBJ2-7 provide the parts outside the CDR3, is EAGVVQSPRYKIIEKKQPVAFWCNPISGHNTLYWYLQNLGQGPELLIRYENEEAVDDSQLPKDRFSAERLKGVDSTLKIQPAELGDSAVYLCASSLTGGAEQYFGPGTRLTVT.

V and J are TRBV28 and TRBJ1-2; 7 bases fit TRBD1. This CDR3 region has 15 residues. Per the germline V gene, CDR1 is MDHEN and CDR2 is SYDVKM. The J segment lost 6 bases and the V segment lost 6 bases, leaving 13 bases of the junction unmatched. The DNA for the CDR3 is TGTGCCAGCAGCCTATGGGAGACAGGGACGCATGGCTACACCTTC. As protein: CASSLWETGTHGYTF.